Listed below are T cell receptor beta chains from one sample, sequenced in a study of cytomegalovirus exposure and HLA in healthy donors. Sequenced by immunoSEQ multiplex PCR; TCRdb stores in-frame clones only, minus some. The sample includes roughly 110,000 clones, approximately 80% of them seen just once. Material: PBMCs. Receptors originate from a male donor in good health and CMV-seronegative. The CDR3 runs from the conserved cysteine through the conserved F or W.

CDR3aa,j_gene,v_gene
CASSWRQGGNQPQHF,TRBJ1-5,TRBV27
CASSLLPEVGYTF,TRBJ1-2,TRBV7-2
CASSSLSGIEQYF,TRBJ2-7,TRBV27
CASSLGSTSATDTQYF,TRBJ2-3,TRBV13
CAWSVQGWTEAFF,TRBJ1-1,TRBV30
CASSESAGARTEAFF,TRBJ1-1,TRBV10-1
CASSQPGLAERSEQFF,TRBJ2-1,TRBV14
CASSEQGASTDTQYF,TRBJ2-3,TRBV25-1
CASSPREGTEQFF,TRBJ2-1,TRBV5-1
CASSPIAGGPGDTQYF,TRBJ2-3,TRBV9
CASSFQRRDTQYF,TRBJ2-3,TRBV6-5
CASSDPTGNPRNEQFF,TRBJ2-1,TRBV10-2
CASSYKRISSYEQYF,TRBJ2-7,TRBV6-5
CASSLVGAPNQPQHF,TRBJ1-5,TRBV5-1
CASSPGQNSNQPQHF,TRBJ1-5,TRBV28
CASSSGLYEQYF,TRBJ2-7,TRBV5-6
CASSLYGGYTGELFF,TRBJ2-2,TRBV11-2
CASSHLVGRGGTEAFF,TRBJ1-1,TRBV5-6
CATETRSPQETQYF,TRBJ2-5,TRBV7-8
CASSPGASGRGNEQFF,TRBJ2-1,TRBV4-1
CASSRTGTSGKSYNEQFF,TRBJ2-1,TRBV5-1
CASSQRQGTNTEAFF,TRBJ1-1,TRBV4-1
CASSGDRGRPYEQYF,TRBJ2-7,TRBV2
CASSITGTGNTIYF,TRBJ1-3,TRBV19
CASSLKQGINEKLFF,TRBJ1-4,TRBV11-2
CASSQIAGPKNIQYF,TRBJ2-4,TRBV4-1
CASSPSGLSSYEQYF,-,TRBV18
CASSTSDSSAEQFF,TRBJ2-1,TRBV7-3
CASSEVRGGTGELFF,TRBJ2-2,TRBV6-1
CASSLLGQGGEKLFF,TRBJ1-4,TRBV5-8
CASSYGQSNTEAFF,TRBJ1-1,TRBV6-5
CATSRGQGSSGNTIYF,TRBJ1-3,TRBV15
CASSEVPGQGGEQYF,TRBJ2-7,TRBV6-1
CASSLALSGNTIYF,TRBJ1-3,TRBV5-1
CAWSVVDIQYF,TRBJ2-4,TRBV30
CASSQDPGLLYNEQFF,TRBJ2-1,TRBV4-2
CASTYLKRTGDEKLFF,TRBJ1-4,TRBV25-1
CASSPLSGRKDTQYF,TRBJ2-3,TRBV18